The TCR beta chain described here comes from a study of cytomegalovirus exposure and HLA in healthy donors. About the research overall: Out of approximately 400 genotyped donors, roughly 78% belonged to the Caucasian-associated ancestry cluster. Notes on the study in general: A reported reduction in N-insertions relative to the 666-donor mean was seen in an Asian-associated ancestry cluster in a later analysis. Reportedly, cytomegalovirus status was diagnosed with high sensitivity and specificity.

The sample holds one count of this clone. Antigen unknown. Germline-derived CDR1 and CDR2 are SGDLS and YYNGEE. The CDR3 consists of 18 residues. V was cut by 3 bases and J by 0 bases, with 16 bases left in between. Amplification used 60 Vbeta primers and 13 Jbeta primers. Repertoires were generated with immunoSEQ multiplex PCR, while TCRdb's copy carries only in-frame clones and drops some. Among around 70,000 clones, about 75% were seen once, and the ten largest hold 12%. The chain couples TRBV9 to TRBJ2-6; D might be TRBD2 (5 bases). Sequencing was carried out using PBMCs. The source of this sequence is an older man in good health and CMV-seronegative. The CDR3 nucleotides are TGTGCCAGCAGCGGACTAAGGGTGTGGGGCTCTGGGGCCAACGTCCTGACTTTC. As protein: CASSGLRVWGSGANVLTF.